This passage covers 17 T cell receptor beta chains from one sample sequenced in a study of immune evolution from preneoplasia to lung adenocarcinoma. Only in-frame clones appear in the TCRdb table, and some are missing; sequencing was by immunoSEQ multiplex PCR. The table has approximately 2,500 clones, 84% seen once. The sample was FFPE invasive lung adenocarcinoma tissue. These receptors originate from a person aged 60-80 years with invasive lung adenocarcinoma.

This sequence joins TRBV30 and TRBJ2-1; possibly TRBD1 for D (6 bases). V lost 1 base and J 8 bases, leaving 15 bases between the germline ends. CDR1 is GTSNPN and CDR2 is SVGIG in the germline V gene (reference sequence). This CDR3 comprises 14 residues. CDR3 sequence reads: CAWSALRTDDEQFF. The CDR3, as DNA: TGTGCCTGGAGTGCCCTTCGGACAGATGATGAGCAGTTCTTC.

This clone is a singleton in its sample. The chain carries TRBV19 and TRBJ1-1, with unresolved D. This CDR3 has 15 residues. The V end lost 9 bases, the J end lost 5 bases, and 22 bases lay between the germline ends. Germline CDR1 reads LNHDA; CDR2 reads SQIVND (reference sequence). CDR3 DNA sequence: TGTGCCAGCGCCCTTGGGAGGGTTGGAAAAACTGAAGCTTTCTTT. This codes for CASALGRVGKTEAFF.

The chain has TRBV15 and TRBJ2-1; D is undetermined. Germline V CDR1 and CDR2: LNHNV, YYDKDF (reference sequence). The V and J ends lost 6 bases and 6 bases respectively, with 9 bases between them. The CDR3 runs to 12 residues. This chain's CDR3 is CATRDPTNEQFF. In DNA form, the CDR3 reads TGTGCCACCAGGGACCCCACCAATGAGCAGTTCTTC.

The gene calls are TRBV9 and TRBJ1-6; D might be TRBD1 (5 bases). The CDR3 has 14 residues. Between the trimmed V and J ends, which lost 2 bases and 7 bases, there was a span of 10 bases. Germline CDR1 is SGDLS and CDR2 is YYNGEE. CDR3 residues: CASSVEGWNSPLHF. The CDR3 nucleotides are TGTGCCAGCAGCGTGGAGGGGTGGAATTCACCCCTCCACTTT.

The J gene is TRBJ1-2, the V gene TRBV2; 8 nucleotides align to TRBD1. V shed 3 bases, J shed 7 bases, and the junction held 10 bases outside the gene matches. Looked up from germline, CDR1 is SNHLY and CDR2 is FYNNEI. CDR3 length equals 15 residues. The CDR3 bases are TGTGCCAGCAGTGATCTTCGGACAGGGAGGTTTGGCTACACCTTC. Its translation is CASSDLRTGRFGYTF.

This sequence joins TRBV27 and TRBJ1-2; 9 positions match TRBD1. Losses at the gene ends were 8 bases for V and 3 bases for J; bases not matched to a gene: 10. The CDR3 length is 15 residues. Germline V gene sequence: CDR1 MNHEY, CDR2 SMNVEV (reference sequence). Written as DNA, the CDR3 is TGTGCCAGCGGGTCTCCCGGGACAGGGTACTATGGCTACACCTTC. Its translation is CASGSPGTGYYGYTF.

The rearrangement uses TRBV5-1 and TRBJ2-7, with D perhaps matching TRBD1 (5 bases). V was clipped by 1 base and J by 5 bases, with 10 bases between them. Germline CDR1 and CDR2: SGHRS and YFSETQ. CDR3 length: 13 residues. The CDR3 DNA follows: TGCGCCAGCAGCTTGCCAGGGAAGGACGAGCAGTACTTC. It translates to CASSLPGKDEQYF.

The CDR3 DNA sequence: TGTGCCAGCAGCTTAGTCAGGGATGGCTACACCTTC. Translated, it gives CASSLVRDGYTF. V and J are TRBV7-9 and TRBJ1-2; tentatively, D is TRBD1 (5 bases). Germline V gene data show CDR1 as SEHNR and CDR2 as FQNEAQ (reference sequence). V lost 1 base, J lost 6 bases, and 6 bases lay in between. There are 12 residues in the CDR3. The variable domain in full, with the rest retrieved from reference TRBV7-9 and TRBJ1-2, is DTGVSQNPRHKITKRGQNVTFRCDPISEHNRLYWYRQTLGQGPEFLTYFQNEAQLEKSRLLSDRFSAERPKGSFSTLEIQRTEQGDSAMYLCASSLVRDGYTFGSGTRLTVV.

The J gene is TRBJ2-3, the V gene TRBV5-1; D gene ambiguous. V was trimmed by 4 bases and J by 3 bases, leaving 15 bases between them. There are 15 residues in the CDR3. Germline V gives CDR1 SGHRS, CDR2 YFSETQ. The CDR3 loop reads CASSLKGWGTDTQYF. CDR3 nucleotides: TGCGCCAGCAGCCTAAAAGGGTGGGGTACAGATACGCAGTATTTT. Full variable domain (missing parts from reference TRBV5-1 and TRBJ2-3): KAGVTQTPRYLIKTRGQQVTLSCSPISGHRSVSWYQQTPGQGLQFLFEYFSETQRNKGNFPGRFSGRQFSNSRSEMNVSTLELGDSALYLCASSLKGWGTDTQYFGPGTRLTVL.

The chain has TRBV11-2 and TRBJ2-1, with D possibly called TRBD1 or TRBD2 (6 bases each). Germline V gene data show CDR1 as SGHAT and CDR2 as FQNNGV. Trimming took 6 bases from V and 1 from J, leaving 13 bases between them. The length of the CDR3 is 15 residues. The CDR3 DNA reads TGTGCCAGCAGTCCGGGGGCTGTATCCTACAATGAGCAGTTCTTC. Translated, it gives CASSPGAVSYNEQFF.

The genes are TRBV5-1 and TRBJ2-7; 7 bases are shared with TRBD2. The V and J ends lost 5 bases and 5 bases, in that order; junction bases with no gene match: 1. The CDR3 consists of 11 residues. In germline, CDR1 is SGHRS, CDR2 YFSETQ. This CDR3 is CASSRGDEQYF. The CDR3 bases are TGCGCCAGCAGTCGGGGGGACGAGCAGTACTTC.

The CDR3 DNA follows: TGTGCCAGCAGGGTCGGTTCCTCCTACGAGCAGTACTTC. As protein: CASRVGSSYEQYF. The rearrangement joins TRBV25-1 to TRBJ2-7, with D uncertain. Trimming left V 6 bases short and J 0 bases short, with 9 bases between. Germline CDR1 and CDR2: MGHDK and SYGVNS. The CDR3 length is 13 residues.

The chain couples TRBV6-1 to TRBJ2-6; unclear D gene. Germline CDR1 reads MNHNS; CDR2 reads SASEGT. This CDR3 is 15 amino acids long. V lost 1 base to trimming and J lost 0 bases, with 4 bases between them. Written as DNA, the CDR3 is TGTGCCAGCAGTGAAGACAGCTCTGGGGCCAACGTCCTGACTTTC. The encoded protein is CASSEDSSGANVLTF.

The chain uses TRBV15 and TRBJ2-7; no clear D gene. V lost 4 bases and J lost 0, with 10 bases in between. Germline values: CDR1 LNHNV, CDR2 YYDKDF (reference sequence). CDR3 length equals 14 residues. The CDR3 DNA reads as TGTGCCACCAGCAACGGCCTGAGCTCCTACGAGCAGTACTTC. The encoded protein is CATSNGLSSYEQYF.

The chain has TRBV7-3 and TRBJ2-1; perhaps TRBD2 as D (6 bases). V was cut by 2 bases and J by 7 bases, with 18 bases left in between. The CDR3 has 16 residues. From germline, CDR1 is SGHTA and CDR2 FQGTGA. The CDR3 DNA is TGTGCCAGCAGCTTAGCAGGAAGCGGGCTTGGGAATGAGCAGTTCTTC. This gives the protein CASSLAGSGLGNEQFF. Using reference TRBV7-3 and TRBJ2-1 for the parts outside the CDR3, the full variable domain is GAGVSQTPSNKVTEKGKYVELRCDPISGHTALYWYRQSLGQGPEFLIYFQGTGAADDSGLPNDRFFAVRPEGSVSTLKIQRTERGDSAVYLCASSLAGSGLGNEQFFGPGTRLTVL.

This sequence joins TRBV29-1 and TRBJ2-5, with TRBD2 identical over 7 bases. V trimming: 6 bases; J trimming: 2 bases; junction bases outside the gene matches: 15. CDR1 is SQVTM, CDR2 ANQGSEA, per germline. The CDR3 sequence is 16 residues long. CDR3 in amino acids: CSVPIEGLAVQETQYF. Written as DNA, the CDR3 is TGCAGCGTCCCCATTGAGGGGCTAGCGGTACAAGAGACCCAGTACTTC. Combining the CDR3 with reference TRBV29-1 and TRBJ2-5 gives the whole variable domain SAVISQKPSRDICQRGTSLTIQCQVDSQVTMMFWYRQQPGQSLTLIATANQGSEATYESGFVIDKFPISRPNLTFSTLTVSNMSPEDSSIYLCSVPIEGLAVQETQYFGPGTRLLVL.

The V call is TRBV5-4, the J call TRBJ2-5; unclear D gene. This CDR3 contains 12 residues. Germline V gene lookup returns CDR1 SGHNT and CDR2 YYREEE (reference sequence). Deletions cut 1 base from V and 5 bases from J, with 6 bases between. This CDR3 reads CASSLTRETQYF. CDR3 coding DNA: TGTGCCAGCAGCTTGACCAGGGAGACCCAGTACTTC.